The 5 T cell receptor beta chains listed next were all sequenced from one sample in a study of T cell responses to AZD1222 COVID-19 vaccine. Only in-frame clones appear in the TCRdb table, and some are missing; sequencing was by immunoSEQ multiplex PCR. The sample lists 100,000 to 150,000 clones; approximately 88% were seen once. The specimen was peripheral blood, collected on day 0 of AZD1222 vaccination. Source of these receptors: an adult in good health.

This chain links TRBV6-2 or TRBV6-3 with TRBJ2-7; 10 nucleotides agree with TRBD1. This CDR3 is built from 16 residues. From germline, CDR1 is MNHEY and CDR2 SVGEGT. Trimming took 6 bases from V and 5 from J; bases not matched to a gene: 13. The CDR3 DNA is TGTGCCAGCAGCCGACACTCGGGACAGGGGATTAACGAGCAGTACTTC. It encodes CASSRHSGQGINEQYF.

The chain uses TRBV28 and TRBJ2-1, with TRBD2 identical over 7 bases. V shed 1 base, J shed 7 bases, and the junction held 10 bases outside the gene matches. The CDR3 has 16 residues. Germline-derived CDR1 and CDR2 are MDHEN and SYDVKM. The CDR3 nucleotides read TGTGCCAGCAGTTTATTCTCCAGCGGGAAAAGGAATGAGCAGTTCTTC. Protein: CASSLFSSGKRNEQFF.

J is TRBJ1-1 and V is TRBV2; 8 bases map to TRBD1. Germline CDR1 SNHLY, CDR2 FYNNEI. Trimming at V came to 4 bases and at J to 4 bases, leaving 2 bases not matched to a gene. This CDR3 has 13 residues. The DNA of the CDR3 is TGTGCCAGCAGTGGACAGGGGAGCACTGAAGCTTTCTTT. Translation gives CASSGQGSTEAFF.

V usage is TRBV18 and J usage is TRBJ1-3; 7 bases fit TRBD1. CDR3 length: 16 amino acids. The V gene's germline CDR1 is KGHSH and CDR2 LQKENI. Trimming removed 4 bases from V and 1 base from J; junction bases left unmatched: 7. The CDR3 loop is CASSQTGQSSGNTIYF. CDR3 coding DNA: TGTGCCAGCTCACAAACGGGACAGTCTTCTGGAAACACCATATATTTT.

The chain carries TRBV19 and TRBJ1-6; no clear D. The CDR3 has 14 amino acids. CDR1 LNHDA and CDR2 SQIVND come from the germline V gene (reference sequence). Trimming removed 8 bases at V and 7 bases at J, with 15 bases between. In DNA form, the CDR3 reads TGTGCCAGTCAAACAGTGGGGTCAAATTCACCCCTCCACTTT. Protein: CASQTVGSNSPLHF.